The rows below give T cell receptor beta chains drawn from one sample of a study of control samples from healthy donors and cancer patients. Profiling relied on immunoSEQ multiplex PCR, and the TCRdb table lists in-frame clones only, not all of them. The table has roughly 95,000 clones, roughly 92% seen once. Sequenced material: blood. The receptors were gathered from a human donor in good health. The donor label of this sample is uncertain. Both conserved end residues are part of each CDR3. A D gene is named only where the DNA matches it firmly.

D | V | CDR3
- | TRBV5-1 | CASSWTVAGGTDTQYF
- | TRBV10-3 | CAISESWSSGNTIYF
TRBD2 | TRBV11-2 | CASSSQNRLAGGQTDTQYF
- | TRBV7-9 | CASSLAITDTQYF
- | TRBV24-1 | CATSNDGRSGELFF
TRBD2 | TRBV7-2 | CASSPGLAEETQYF
- | TRBV3-1/TRBV3-2 | CASSPGGYEQYF
- | TRBV6-5 | CASSEVFSGNTIYF
TRBD1 | TRBV5-5 | CASSSGTGVSNEQFF
- | TRBV5-1 | CASSLAGADTQYF
- | TRBV14 | CASSPGFSTDTQYF
- | TRBV6-5 | CASSYSRDLGGYTF
- | TRBV27 | CASFGYTGELFF
- | TRBV6-2/TRBV6-3 | CASSQQWQPQHF
- | TRBV7-9 | CASSLGQNQNYGYTF
TRBD1 | TRBV6-4 | CASSDTDRGREGYTF
TRBD1 | TRBV6-1 | CASSPPRDRVHEQYF
- | TRBV5-6 | CASSFGGGHEKLFF
- | TRBV6-2/TRBV6-3 | CASSYSREGHTLNQPQHF
- | TRBV4-1 | CASSQGTRADTEAFF
- | TRBV7-2 | CASSLALWSGTGELFF
- | TRBV2 | CASSAGALGNNEQFF
- | TRBV2 | CASGWGAANTEAFF
- | TRBV5-5 | CASSKGFEWTDTQYF
- | TRBV25-1 | CASSGRDKENIQYF
- | TRBV5-1 | CASSLGSYGEAFF
TRBD1 | TRBV7-8 | CASSSIVGDRSQHIQYF
- | TRBV5-1 | CASSPWGGRDEQFF
TRBD2 | TRBV28 | CASSSKRGSTDTQYF
- | TRBV7-2 | CASSPHNRDSYTF
- | TRBV9 | CASSVEQGSPDTQYF
- | TRBV19 | CASSMGWRLVGNQPQHF
- | TRBV9 | CASSRDGSSYNSPLHF
- | TRBV28 | CASSFGQNYGYTF
TRBD1 | TRBV6-5 | CASSYPRQGTYEQYF
- | TRBV3-1/TRBV3-2 | CASTPRQGSNSPLHF
- | TRBV6-5 | CASSYPTQGSETQYF
- | TRBV30 | CAWSVGGETEAFF
TRBD2 | TRBV3-1/TRBV3-2 | CASSNSGTSGGAGTGELFF
- | TRBV6-1 | CASSEDLAASNYGYTF
- | TRBV3-1/TRBV3-2 | CASSSRQAPMNTEAFF
- | TRBV10-1 | CASPTSGPDYEQYF
- | TRBV9 | CASSVEILRERNTIYF
- | TRBV7-8 | CASSLSVNTEAFF
- | TRBV12-3/TRBV12-4 | CASSQGSEQFF
TRBD1 | TRBV7-6 | CASSPWTGEHYGYTF
- | TRBV11-2 | CASKGVLNEKLFF
TRBD1 | TRBV24-1 | CATSSAGGPNQPQHF
- | TRBV7-2 | CASSLVGGTPNTGELFF